This TCR beta chain was obtained from a study of T-cell memory formation after mild COVID-19. The study, taken as a whole, reports: Contracting clones, day 15 to 85, had balanced CD4/CD8, and later expanders favored CD4+.

Turning to this clonotype: Its antigen is currently unknown.

MiXCR, run by TCRdb on the 5' RACE reads, gives a single entry per CDR3 protein. The data hold about 470,000 distinct CDR3 sequences, with about 23% observed a single time. The CDR3 sequence is 14 residues long. Germline V lookup: CDR1 LNHNV, CDR2 YYDKDF (reference sequence). The V gene end was trimmed by 1 base and the J gene end by 4 bases; junction bases not matched to a gene: 2. The sequencing input was PBMCs or a T cell subset sorted from them (not recorded which). The sequence derives from an adult woman who had mild COVID-19 (a few samples of this study predate the infection). Cell type and time point are not known. The chain links TRBV15 to TRBJ2-3; 7 nucleotides agree with TRBD1. The CDR3 DNA follows: TGTGCCACCAGCAGAGCACAGGGGCCAGATACGCAGTATTTT. Protein: CATSRAQGPDTQYF.